There are many counts of the clone carrying this TCR beta chain. Its antigen is not known. Unique molecular identifiers were incorporated when the TCRbeta library was constructed. MiXCR was run by TCRdb on the PCR reads, yielding one entry per CDR3 protein. The sample has 250,000 to 300,000 distinct CDR3 sequences, around 10% seen once. Between the trimmed V and J ends, which lost 2 bases and 3 bases, there was a span of 10 bases. This CDR3 spans 15 amino acids. The germline V gene encodes CDR1 MGHDK and CDR2 SYGVNS. The data stem from a study of T-cell reconstitution after alpha-beta-depleted transplantation in children. Points from the study as a whole: At around two months after transplant, the alpha-beta T cells were reportedly derived from several hundred expanded clones that came from non-depleted graft cells. Certain patients had high TCRbeta diversity at day 60, and it came from recipient T cells and thymic progenitors that survived. Counts and diversity of T cells one year after transplant came mostly from newly produced T cells.

The chain carries TRBV25-1 and TRBJ2-2, with D possibly being TRBD1 (6 bases). Sequences were derived from peripheral blood, sampled 180 days after TCRalphabeta/CD19-depleted stem cell transplant. This clonotype was obtained from a male patient between 2 and 9 years old who had a stem cell transplant for chronic granulomatous disease, so the T cells may come from the graft donor. CDR3 nucleotides: TGTGCCAGCAGTGAAGGCAGGGGCGACACCGGGGAGCTGTTTTTT. It translates to CASSEGRGDTGELFF.